The 15 T cell receptor beta chains in this list originate from one sample, sequenced in a study of T cell responses to AZD1222 COVID-19 vaccine. Assay used: immunoSEQ multiplex PCR; TCRdb lists only in-frame clones, some missing. Found here are about 160,000 clones, around 90% of them singletons; the top ten hold 1.1%. The sequencing here drew on peripheral blood, taken 28 days after the second AZD1222 dose. Receptors originate from an adult who received the AZD1222 COVID-19 vaccine.

CDR3 region: CASMVRGETQYF. CDR3 bases: TGTGCCAGCATGGTCAGGGGAGAGACCCAGTACTTC. The genes are TRBV6-5 and TRBJ2-5; tentatively, D is TRBD1 (6 bases). Per the germline V gene, CDR1 is MNHEY and CDR2 is SVGAGI. Trimming shortened V by 7 bases and J by 4 bases, and 10 bases separated the two germline ends. The CDR3 is 12 residues long.

The chain has TRBV12-3 or TRBV12-4 and TRBJ1-2; 8 nucleotides match TRBD1. The CDR3 has 12 residues. V was clipped by 5 bases and J by 8 bases; unmatched bases: 4. The CDR3 reads CASSQGAEGYTF. CDR3 nucleotides: TGTGCCAGCAGTCAGGGGGCGGAGGGCTACACCTTC.

This rearrangement joins TRBV10-3 to TRBJ1-3; D unclear. Trimming stripped 6 bases from V and 0 bases from J, with 6 bases between. The germline V gene has CDR1 ENHRY and CDR2 SYGVKD. The CDR3 runs to 13 residues. The CDR3 is CAIRRGSGNTIYF. CDR3 DNA: TGTGCCATCAGGCGGGGCTCTGGAAACACCATATATTTT.

V gene TRBV7-8 combines with J gene TRBJ1-2; a weak D match, TRBD1 (6 bases). The CDR3 runs 13 residues. Per germline, CDR1 SGHVS and CDR2 FQNEAQ. V lost 3 bases, J lost 4 bases, and 9 bases lay in between. As DNA, the CDR3 is TGTGCCAGCAGCTTGGGGGGCCTCTATGGCTACACCTTC. Translating it yields CASSLGGLYGYTF.

Here the CDR3 reads CASSVGTHTEAFF. The CDR3 DNA follows: TGTGCCAGCAGCGTAGGAACTCACACTGAAGCTTTCTTT. V gene TRBV9 combines with J gene TRBJ1-1, with D unclear. This CDR3 is built from 13 residues. Germline CDR1 is SGDLS and CDR2 is YYNGEE. V lost 0 bases and J 3 bases, leaving 6 bases between the germline ends.

The chain carries TRBV19 and TRBJ2-1; D may match TRBD1 or TRBD2 (6 bases each). In germline, CDR1 is LNHDA, CDR2 SQIVND (reference sequence). V was trimmed by 6 bases and J by 6 bases, leaving 15 bases between them. The CDR3 is made up of 14 amino acids. The CDR3 region has the DNA TGTGCCAGTAGCCTCCGACTAGGGGGCAATGAGCAGTTCTTC. Its protein product is CASSLRLGGNEQFF.

This clone was picked up one time. This rearrangement joins TRBV6-5 to TRBJ1-4; D might be TRBD1 (5 bases). The CDR3 is made up of 14 amino acids. Trimming removed 4 bases from V and 6 bases from J, with 12 bases in between. Per the germline V gene, CDR1 is MNHEY and CDR2 is SVGAGI. CDR3 sequence: CASSWGGDDEKLFF. CDR3 DNA sequence: TGTGCCAGCAGTTGGGGAGGGGACGATGAAAAACTGTTTTTT.

V and J are TRBV6-5 and TRBJ1-1; D unresolved. The CDR3 spans 14 residues. Trimming stripped 4 bases from V and 1 base from J, with 10 bases between. Germline CDR1 and CDR2: MNHEY and SVGAGI. The CDR3 is CASSLPGWNTEAFF. DNA for the CDR3: TGTGCCAGCAGTTTACCGGGATGGAACACTGAAGCTTTCTTT.

This clone has a single count. J is TRBJ1-5 and V is TRBV24-1; D not certain. V was trimmed by 7 bases and J by 11 bases, leaving 14 bases between them. The germline CDR1 and CDR2 sequences are KGHDR and SFDVKD. This CDR3 contains 12 residues. The CDR3 sequence is CATRRVSPTQHF. CDR3 bases: TGTGCCACCAGGAGGGTATCTCCGACCCAGCATTTT.

About this clone: The sample holds other DNA sequences that translate to the same CDR3. The chain uses TRBV5-1 and TRBJ2-7, with D hard to call. The CDR3 length is 11 residues. Germline CDR1 reads SGHRS; CDR2 reads YFSETQ. Between the trimmed V and J ends, which lost 2 bases and 4 bases, there was a span of 4 bases. CDR3: CASSLGYEQYF. The CDR3 DNA reads TGCGCCAGCAGCTTAGGGTACGAGCAGTACTTC.

The chain is built from TRBV4-1 and TRBJ2-3; 7 nucleotides agree with TRBD1. CDR1 and CDR2 (germline): MGHRA, YSYEKL. V shed 1 base, J shed 6 bases, and the junction held 10 bases outside the gene matches. The length of the CDR3 is 16 residues. The CDR3 DNA sequence: TGCGCCAGCAGCCAAGCACCGGGACAGTTCGCCGATACGCAGTATTTT. This sequence encodes CASSQAPGQFADTQYF.

The chain couples TRBV27 to TRBJ1-1; no clear D gene. The CDR3 is made up of 13 amino acids. Trimming shortened V by 5 bases and J by 0 bases, and 7 bases separated the two germline ends. Germline V gene data show CDR1 as MNHEY and CDR2 as SMNVEV (reference sequence). CDR3 bases: TGTGCCAGCAGTATTACAGTGAACACTGAAGCTTTCTTT. The encoded protein is CASSITVNTEAFF.

The V gene is TRBV6-5, the J gene TRBJ2-7; D remains ambiguous. Germline V gene data show CDR1 as MNHEY and CDR2 as SVGAGI. V was trimmed by 6 bases and J by 4 bases, leaving 16 bases between them. The CDR3 loop spans 14 amino acids. Here the CDR3 DNA reads TGTGCCAGCAGCCCCGACTGGGCTGGGTACGAGCAGTACTTC. Its protein is CASSPDWAGYEQYF.

The V gene is TRBV2, the J gene TRBJ2-1, with 11 bases matching TRBD2. The V segment lost 8 bases and the J segment 8 bases; nucleotides outside the gene matches: 8. The CDR3 contains 14 residues. Germline V gene lookup returns CDR1 SNHLY and CDR2 FYNNEI. CDR3 region: CASGGLAVWDEQFF. Here the CDR3 DNA reads TGTGCCAGCGGGGGACTAGCGGTCTGGGATGAGCAGTTCTTC.

About this clone: This specimen includes other DNA sequences encoding the same CDR3. This chain joins TRBV9 and TRBJ1-2, with D tentatively TRBD1 (5 bases). Germline lookup yields CDR1 SGDLS and CDR2 YYNGEE. This CDR3 has 13 residues. Trimming pared 0 bases from V and 4 bases from J, leaving 7 bases between. The CDR3 sequence: CASSVAGFYGYTF. The CDR3, as DNA: TGTGCCAGCAGCGTAGCAGGGTTCTATGGCTACACCTTC.